This T cell receptor beta chain stems from a study of blood T cell repertoires in COVID-19. Study context: Material from acute and convalescent COVID-19 was sourced from the United States, Italy and Spain. Sources were T cells, B-cell-depleted T cells, or PBMCs; the material itself was cDNA or gDNA.

CDR1 and CDR2 (germline): LGHDT, YNNKEL (reference sequence). The V segment lost 4 bases and the J segment 5 bases; nucleotides outside the gene matches: 8. The CDR3 runs to 15 residues. Methods used by the authors: From reference gene primer amplification, estimates of nucleated cell counts were derived. Libraries were prepared by immunoSEQ multiplex PCR; TCRdb keeps only in-frame clonotypes and omits some of them. The DNA gave D and trimming, while V, J and clone size come from that table. The table lists some 120,000 clones, approximately 85% of them singletons. The origin of this receptor is a human donor in a cohort sampled during active COVID-19. The sequencing sample was made of peripheral blood. V and J are TRBV3-1 (or the pseudogene TRBV3-2) and TRBJ1-1, with TRBD1 identical over 9 bases. The CDR3 DNA reads as TGTGCCAGCAGCCCGCCGGGACAGGGCTGGACTGAAGCTTTCTTT. It translates to CASSPPGQGWTEAFF.